This T cell receptor beta chain originates from a study of shared clonotypes between healthy human individuals (dated by TCRdb to 2019 to 2021). Regarding the study in general: Three men and two women, aged 18 to 49 years, made up the cohort. Blood TCR repertoires of about five healthy adults were deeply sequenced to estimate repertoire size and the extent of clonotype sharing between individuals. For each donor, CD4 naive and CD4 memory were each run on three plates, CD8 naive on two plates, and CD8 memory on one plate. Libraries were prepared and TCR repertoires were sequenced by different laboratories using diverse techniques, in order to increase sequencing depth and limit assay-specific biases. Each donor's leukapheresis produced roughly between roughly 0.85 and 9.5 billion PBMCs. What the study reported, not specific to this receptor: Even with the large sequencing depth, rarefaction of the sorted-subset datasets indicated that sequencing was incomplete. Based on pairwise subsampling, the degree of clonotype sharing among donors was expected to be affected by sequencing depth. About 4.5% of naive CD4, 3.5% of naive CD8, approximately 2% of memory CD4, and less than 0.45% of memory CD8 clonotypes were shared across a handful of donors. The genetic and exposure-history diversity represented was limited by the small number of donors. Larger estimated clonotype richness was generally found for naive subsets than for memory subsets. Sampling was restricted to blood, and TCR repertoires in tissues likely differ from the TCR repertoires found in blood. Clonotypes shared by all four sorted-subset donors showed higher generation probabilities than non-shared clonotypes.

As for this clone: No antigen is known for it. Per-nucleotide qualities are absent, and no much larger clonotype sits a single base away.

The donors were healthy, HIV-negative adults who had no recently reported acute infections or vaccinations. Every donor was a Caucasian adult residing in Nashville, Tennessee, USA. CD4+ T cells were enriched through magnetic negative selection, after which naive cells were positively selected on CD45RA and the remaining negative fraction served as the memory subset. Blood was collected by leukapheresis, and PBMCs were isolated by Ficoll-Histopaque density gradient centrifugation and then cryopreserved in liquid nitrogen vapor phase. Purity and quantity of every magnetically sorted T cell population were checked by analytical flow cytometry. From each sorted fraction, genomic DNA was isolated and quantified by UV absorbance on a Nanodrop 2000c. Using the deep immunoSEQ assay, TCR CDR3 regions were amplified from genomic DNA by multiplex PCR. For each cell subset, the extracted genomic DNA was distributed evenly across all wells of several immunoSEQ 96-well plates, and each plate served as one replicate. For sorted subsets, each replicate PCR was loaded with roughly 0.2 ug genomic DNA, equivalent to some 31,000 T cell genomes. The purified libraries were quantified using a Qubit 3.0 fluorometer, sized with a Bioanalyzer 2100, and then quantified again using the KAPA Library Quantification kit. Each immunoSEQ 96-well plate was sequenced on its own single-read 150-cycle Illumina NextSeq 550 flow cell. The paper's data handling went like this. The immunoSEQ output contained only junctional sequences without quality scores, so filtering could not match that applied to full-length reads. Sequences were annotated with PyIR, a Python wrapper for IgBLAST v1.9, using IMGT germline references to assign V/J genes and CDR3. Reads with weak V/J assignments (E-value above 1e-6), missing CDR3, stop codons, out-of-frame junctions, or ambiguous translated residues were removed. V3J clonotypes were defined by identical inferred V gene, J gene, and CDR3 amino acid sequence. Percentage overlap between repertoires was computed as shared unique clonotypes divided by the size of the smaller repertoire. RTK rarefaction, the Chao1 estimator, and Recon v2.1 estimates of unobserved clonotypes were used to assess repertoire richness. OLGA was used to compute generation probabilities for all TCRbeta clonotypes that the gDNA method yielded from a handful of donors. TCRdb stores this immuneACCESS table with in-frame sequences only. Part of the clones is absent; in the studies checked, under half of the shortfall reflects unresolved V genes, and no reason is known for the rest. The V and J calls and clone size are taken from that table; D and trimming were inferred from the DNA. Across this sample there are roughly 2.5 million clones, with around nine tenths seen only once. Together, the top ten hold 0.14% of the sample.

The V and J ends are trimmed by 6 bases and 1 base, leaving 13 bases between them. The CDR3 covers 15 residues, taking in both the cysteine and the phenylalanine. Solely the CDR3 DNA is kept, with 45 bases framed from the first base. From a lookup of the germline V gene, CDR1 and CDR2 are MDHEN and SYDVKM. This TCR was recovered from a man between 18 and 29 years old in good health. The receptor chain draws on TRBV28 and TRBJ2-4; the D segment may tentatively be TRBD1 or TRBD2, each giving 5 matched bases. Source material: naive CD4+ T cells sorted from blood. According to the study, the label for this sample's cell subset or site signals: CD45RA+ positively selected. The DNA is TGTGCCAGCAGATTGCAGGGAGAGGCCAAAAACATTCAGTACTTC. Its coded protein is CASRLQGEAKNIQYF.